This T cell receptor (beta chain) comes out of a study of T cells in Graves' hyperthyroidism and ophthalmopathy. Study outcomes and limitations: The model made its ophthalmopathy prediction, and onset followed a median around 6.9 months later.

RNA transcripts served as the template for amplifying TCR beta CDR3 regions. A set of HTBI primers served as the primers for a first-round RT-PCR of the TCR CDR3. Each CDR3 protein is one row after TCRdb ran MiXCR on the multiplex PCR reads. Of fewer than 300,000 distinct CDR3 sequences detected, 13% to 15% appear once; the ten largest clones hold over 30%. Clinicians diagnosed patients from clinical symptoms, serum thyroxine and TRAb, thyroid ultrasound and orbital computed tomography. The CDR3 has 14 residues. Trimming removed 7 bases from V and 5 bases from J; junction bases left unmatched: 4. Germline CDR1 is MNHEY and CDR2 is SMNVEV (reference sequence). This clonotype was recorded many times. What it binds is unknown.

This sequence originates from a woman between 50 and 59 years old with Graves' hyperthyroidism that later progressed to Graves' ophthalmopathy. The chain has TRBV27 and TRBJ2-1, with 11 bases identical to TRBD2. Sequenced input: blood. The CDR3 reads CASKLGLADNEQFF. The DNA of the CDR3 is TGTGCCAGCAAACTGGGACTAGCGGACAATGAGCAGTTCTTC.